Shown below are 6 T cell receptor beta chains from a single sample sequenced in a study of T cells in Graves' hyperthyroidism and ophthalmopathy. Amplification of TCR beta CDR3 regions used RNA as the template. Carried out on the TCR CDR3, a first-round RT-PCR used the HTBI primer set. TCRdb passed the multiplex PCR reads through MiXCR, listing each CDR3 protein once. The table lists about 160,000 distinct CDR3 sequences, about 9.4% of them singletons. Sequenced: blood. The receptors derive from a woman aged 18 to 35 with Graves' hyperthyroidism that later progressed to Graves' ophthalmopathy.

This clonotype was counted ten times or more. The J gene is TRBJ2-5, the V gene TRBV28; either TRBD1 or TRBD2 may supply D (6 bases each). The germline gives CDR1 MDHEN, CDR2 SYDVKM. Trimming cost V 7 bases and J 5 bases, with 20 bases left between them. CDR3 length: 15 amino acids. The CDR3 loop reads CASNLPTGAGETQYF. Written as DNA, the CDR3 is TGTGCCAGCAACCTCCCGACGGGGGCGGGGGAGACCCAGTACTTC.

Details on this clonotype: A much larger clonotype is one base distant, so this may be a read error. The CDR3 does not close with the conserved phenylalanine or tryptophan, likely indicating a read error. This rearrangement joins TRBV5-1 to TRBJ2-1; 14 nucleotides match TRBD2. V gave up 0 bases and J gave up 6 bases; unmatched junction bases: 5. This CDR3 has 17 residues. The germline V gene encodes CDR1 SGHRS and CDR2 YFSETQ. The CDR3 region is CASSLGLAGGPANEQFL. Written as DNA, the CDR3 is TGCGCCAGCAGCTTGGGACTAGCGGGAGGGCCTGCCAATGAGCAGTTCCTC.

At least ten counts were recorded for this clonotype. J is TRBJ2-7 and V is TRBV12-3 or TRBV12-4; no clear D. CDR3 size: 13 residues. V was pared by 5 bases and J by 0 bases, with 8 bases between. CDR3 bases: TGTGCCAGCAGTGCACCTACCTCCTACGAGCAGTACTTC. Translation: CASSAPTSYEQYF.

This clonotype occurred many times. The gene calls are TRBV27 and TRBJ2-1; possible D gene TRBD2, 5 bases. The CDR3 has 15 residues. The germline V and J ends were trimmed by 3 bases and 0 bases, with 9 bases remaining between them. Germline loops: CDR1 MNHEY, CDR2 SMNVEV (reference sequence). CDR3 nucleotides: TGTGCCAGCAGTTTTATCGGGGTCTCCTACAATGAGCAGTTCTTC. Encoded protein: CASSFIGVSYNEQFF.

This clonotype was observed many times. The gene calls are TRBV30 and TRBJ2-1, with D possibly being TRBD2 (6 bases). Germline CDR1 reads GTSNPN; CDR2 reads SVGIG (reference sequence). The germline V and J ends were trimmed by 0 bases and 4 bases, with 16 bases remaining between them. The CDR3 is 16 amino acids. CDR3 in amino acids: CAWSVVAGRAYNEQFF. CDR3 sequence (DNA): TGTGCCTGGAGTGTGGTTGCGGGAAGGGCTTACAATGAGCAGTTCTTC.

This clonotype was seen many times. V is TRBV18 and J is TRBJ2-1; the D call may be TRBD1 or TRBD2 (5 bases each). CDR3 length: 15 amino acids. Germline values: CDR1 KGHSH, CDR2 LQKENI. Deletions cut 3 bases from V and 6 bases from J, with 15 bases between. The chain's CDR3 is CASSPAGSSGNEQFF. The CDR3 nucleotides are TGTGCCAGCTCACCGGCAGGGAGTTCTGGCAATGAGCAGTTCTTC.